These 14 T cell receptor beta chains share one sample of origin, sequenced in a study of T cell responses to AZD1222 COVID-19 vaccine (dated by TCRdb to the early 2020s). The time point label on this specimen signifies: baseline before first vaccination. The sample's treatment or condition label, in plain terms: meningococcal conjugate vaccine given as trial control. Libraries were prepared through the immunoSEQ multiplex PCR assay. TCRdb carries this immuneACCESS record with in-frame sequences only. Its versions omit some clonotypes, under half of them owing to an unresolved V gene in the studies checked, with the rest unexplained. In this sample the table shows 80,000 or so clones, around 90% of which occur a single time. The ten largest clones represent approximately 4.8% of the sample. This specimen consisted of peripheral blood, obtained on day 0 of MenACWY control vaccination. These TCRs come from an adult in good health.

Concerning this clone itself: This sample also contains other DNA sequences that code for the same CDR3. The genes are TRBV6-5 and TRBJ1-2; 10 bases agree with TRBD1. CDR1 and CDR2 from the germline V gene are MNHEY and SVGAGI. The CDR3 is 15 residues long. V was clipped by 2 bases and J by 2 bases; unmatched bases: 2. The DNA for the CDR3 is TGTGCCAGCAGTTACCGGGACAGGGGCAACTATGGCTACACCTTC. Amino acids: CASSYRDRGNYGYTF.

V usage is TRBV11-2 and J usage is TRBJ1-2; 7 bases match TRBD1. The junction had 6 bases not matched to a gene; V was cut back by 6 bases and J by 5 bases. The V gene's germline CDR1 is SGHAT and CDR2 FQNNGV. CDR3 size: 13 residues. Here the CDR3 DNA reads TGTGCCAGCAGGAAGACAGGGCGGTATGGCTACACCTTC. It codes for CASRKTGRYGYTF.

The V call is TRBV5-1, the J call TRBJ2-7, with 11 positions matching TRBD2. With 4 bases clipped from V and 3 bases from J, the junction kept 9 bases outside the gene matches. The CDR3 covers 16 residues. Per germline, CDR1 SGHRS and CDR2 YFSETQ. CDR3 DNA sequence: TGCGCCAGCAGCCCAATAGCGGGGGGGAATATCTACGAGCAGTACTTC. This encodes CASSPIAGGNIYEQYF. Full variable domain (rest looked up from reference TRBV5-1 and TRBJ2-7): KAGVTQTPRYLIKTRGQQVTLSCSPISGHRSVSWYQQTPGQGLQFLFEYFSETQRNKGNFPGRFSGRQFSNSRSEMNVSTLELGDSALYLCASSPIAGGNIYEQYFGPGTRLTVT.

The chain uses TRBV6-6 and TRBJ1-6, with 9 bases aligning to TRBD1. Per the germline V gene, CDR1 is MNHNY and CDR2 is SVGAGI (reference sequence). V lost 5 bases and J lost 8; bases outside the gene matches: 4. The CDR3 spans 14 residues. The CDR3 nucleotides read TGTGCCAGCAGTCTCGGGACAGGGCATTCACCCCTCCACTTT. It yields the protein CASSLGTGHSPLHF.

The V gene is TRBV7-9, the J gene TRBJ1-1, with D perhaps matching TRBD1 (6 bases). The ends were cut back, 2 bases at V and 1 base at J, with 11 bases in the middle. This CDR3 is built from 15 residues. Germline values: CDR1 SEHNR, CDR2 FQNEAQ (reference sequence). The CDR3 DNA reads as TGTGCCAGCAGCTTACGGGACACCTCGAACACTGAAGCTTTCTTT. The encoded protein is CASSLRDTSNTEAFF.

V is TRBV3-1 (or the pseudogene TRBV3-2) and J is TRBJ2-7, with D unclear. V lost 1 base and J 7 bases, leaving 5 bases between the germline ends. CDR3 length: 11 amino acids. CDR1 and CDR2 from the germline V gene are LGHDT and YNNKEL (reference sequence). The CDR3 loop is CASSQGQEQYF. The CDR3 bases are TGTGCCAGCAGCCAAGGGCAGGAGCAGTACTTC.

The chain is built from TRBV6-1 and TRBJ1-2, with D unresolved. Germline-derived CDR1 and CDR2 are MNHNS and SASEGT. The CDR3 is 12 residues long. Trimming stripped 3 bases from V and 4 bases from J, with 6 bases between. CDR3 in DNA: TGTGCCAGCAGTGATACGGGCTATGGCTACACCTTC. It is translated as CASSDTGYGYTF.

This chain connects TRBV27 to TRBJ1-1, with 7 bases matching TRBD1. CDR1 is MNHEY, CDR2 SMNVEV, per germline (reference sequence). There are 19 residues in the CDR3. J gave up 1 base and V 4 bases, and 18 bases lay outside the gene matches. CDR3 region: CASSSPRQGTYSRNTEAFF. In DNA form, the CDR3 reads TGTGCCAGCAGTTCGCCCCGACAGGGCACTTATTCCAGGAACACTGAAGCTTTCTTT.

This rearrangement joins TRBV5-1 to TRBJ2-1; 7 positions match TRBD1. With V trimmed by 6 bases and J by 5 bases, 14 bases remained unmatched. This CDR3 has 16 residues. Germline V gene lookup returns CDR1 SGHRS and CDR2 YFSETQ. This CDR3 is CASISNPGQNNNEQFF. The DNA for the CDR3 is TGCGCCAGCATATCCAATCCGGGACAGAATAACAATGAGCAGTTCTTC.

The chain employs TRBV7-8 and TRBJ1-2; D is undetermined. The length of the CDR3 is 12 residues. Per germline, CDR1 SGHVS and CDR2 FQNEAQ. Between the trimmed V and J ends, which lost 5 bases and 2 bases, there was a span of 6 bases. CDR3 DNA sequence: TGTGCCAGCAGCGGCAACAACTATGGCTACACCTTC. Its translation is CASSGNNYGYTF.

In this sample, this clone turned up once. This sequence joins TRBV27 and TRBJ1-2; the match to TRBD1 covers 7 bases. The length of the CDR3 is 17 residues. Germline assignment: CDR1 MNHEY and CDR2 SMNVEV (reference sequence). V was pared by 0 bases and J by 6 bases, with 13 bases of the junction left unmatched. The CDR3 spells CASSLSAHATGIHGYTF. CDR3 coding DNA: TGTGCCAGCAGTTTATCGGCCCACGCGACAGGGATCCATGGCTACACCTTC.

The chain employs TRBV5-5 and TRBJ1-6; 11 bases are a match to TRBD1. The germline CDR1 and CDR2 sequences are SGHKS and YYEKEE (reference sequence). V lost 2 bases to trimming and J lost 2 bases; unmatched junction nucleotides: 3. This CDR3 is 17 amino acids long. CDR3 DNA: TGTGCCAGCAGCTTCGGACAGGGGGCGGCCTATAATTCACCCCTCCACTTT. Protein product: CASSFGQGAAYNSPLHF.

The CDR3 loop is CASSYSGHTNYGYTF. CDR3 nucleotides: TGTGCCAGCAGTTACTCGGGGCACACTAACTATGGCTACACCTTC. The rearrangement joins TRBV6-5 to TRBJ1-2, with D perhaps TRBD1 (5 bases). The CDR3 loop spans 15 amino acids. V was trimmed by 0 bases and J by 0 bases, leaving 8 bases between them. In germline, CDR1 is MNHEY, CDR2 SVGAGI.

Note on this clone: Other DNA sequences in this specimen translate into the identical CDR3. The chain employs TRBV7-2 and TRBJ1-1; D is unclear. V was trimmed by 1 base and J by 8 bases, leaving 8 bases between them. The germline gives CDR1 SGHTA, CDR2 FQGNSA. The CDR3 sequence is 12 residues long. The CDR3 here is CASSLGGGEAFF. Here the CDR3 DNA reads TGTGCCAGCAGCTTAGGTGGCGGGGAAGCTTTCTTT.